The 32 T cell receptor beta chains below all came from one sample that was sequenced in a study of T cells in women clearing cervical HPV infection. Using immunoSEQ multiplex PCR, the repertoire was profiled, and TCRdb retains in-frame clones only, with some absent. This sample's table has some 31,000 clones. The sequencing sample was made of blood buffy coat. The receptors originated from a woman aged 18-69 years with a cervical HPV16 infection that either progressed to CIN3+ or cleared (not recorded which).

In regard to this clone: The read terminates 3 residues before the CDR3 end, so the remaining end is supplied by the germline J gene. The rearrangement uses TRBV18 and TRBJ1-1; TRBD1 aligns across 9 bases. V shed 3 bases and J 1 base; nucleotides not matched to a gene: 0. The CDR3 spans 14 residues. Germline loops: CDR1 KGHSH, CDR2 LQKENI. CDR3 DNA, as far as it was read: TGTGCCAGCTCACCGACAGGGGGGAACACTGAA. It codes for CASSPTGGNTE. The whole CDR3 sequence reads CASSPTGGNTEAFF.

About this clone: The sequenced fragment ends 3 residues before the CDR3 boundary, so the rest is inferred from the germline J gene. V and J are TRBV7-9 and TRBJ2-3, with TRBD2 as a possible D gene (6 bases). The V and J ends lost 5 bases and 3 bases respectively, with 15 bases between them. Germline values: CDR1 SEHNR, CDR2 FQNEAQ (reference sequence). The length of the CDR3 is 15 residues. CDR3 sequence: CASSPRELATDTQYF. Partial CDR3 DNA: TGTGCCAGCAGCCCAAGAGAACTAGCAACAGATACG.

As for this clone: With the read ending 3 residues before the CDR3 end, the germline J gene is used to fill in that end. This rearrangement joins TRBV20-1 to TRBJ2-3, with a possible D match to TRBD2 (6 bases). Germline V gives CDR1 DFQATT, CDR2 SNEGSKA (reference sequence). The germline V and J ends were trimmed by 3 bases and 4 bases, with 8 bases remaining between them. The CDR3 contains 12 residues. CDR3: CSAREGADTQYF. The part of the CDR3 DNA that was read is TGCAGTGCTAGGGAGGGCGCAGATACG.

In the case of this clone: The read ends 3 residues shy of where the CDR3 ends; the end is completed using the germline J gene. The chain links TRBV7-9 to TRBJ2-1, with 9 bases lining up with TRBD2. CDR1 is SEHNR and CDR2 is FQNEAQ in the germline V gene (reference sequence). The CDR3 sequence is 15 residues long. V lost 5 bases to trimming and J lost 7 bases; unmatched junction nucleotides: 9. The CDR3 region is CASSTHSGSRNEQFF. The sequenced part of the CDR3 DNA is TGTGCCAGCAGCACCCATAGCGGGAGCAGGAATGAG.

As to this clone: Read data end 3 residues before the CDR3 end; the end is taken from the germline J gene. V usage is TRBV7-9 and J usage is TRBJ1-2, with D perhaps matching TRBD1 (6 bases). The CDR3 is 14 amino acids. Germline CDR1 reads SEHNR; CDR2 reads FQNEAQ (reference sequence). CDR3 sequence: CASSYTDWTDTYTF. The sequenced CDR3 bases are TGTGCCAGCAGCTACACAGACTGGACAGATACC.

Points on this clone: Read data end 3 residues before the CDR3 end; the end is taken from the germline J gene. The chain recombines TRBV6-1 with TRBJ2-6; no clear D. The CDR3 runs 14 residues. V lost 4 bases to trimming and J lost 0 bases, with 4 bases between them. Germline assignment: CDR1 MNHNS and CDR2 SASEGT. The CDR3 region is CASSGHSGANVLTF. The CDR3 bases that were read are TGTGCCAGCAGTGGACACTCTGGGGCCAACGTC.

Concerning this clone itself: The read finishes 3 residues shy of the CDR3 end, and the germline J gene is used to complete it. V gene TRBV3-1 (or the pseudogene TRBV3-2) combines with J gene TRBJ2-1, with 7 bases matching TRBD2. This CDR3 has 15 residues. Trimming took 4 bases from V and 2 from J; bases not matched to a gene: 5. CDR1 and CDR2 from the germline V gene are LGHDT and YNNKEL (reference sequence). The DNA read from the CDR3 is TGTGCCAGCAGCCCCACTAGCGTCGCCTACAATGAG. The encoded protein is CASSPTSVAYNE. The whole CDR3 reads CASSPTSVAYNEQFF.

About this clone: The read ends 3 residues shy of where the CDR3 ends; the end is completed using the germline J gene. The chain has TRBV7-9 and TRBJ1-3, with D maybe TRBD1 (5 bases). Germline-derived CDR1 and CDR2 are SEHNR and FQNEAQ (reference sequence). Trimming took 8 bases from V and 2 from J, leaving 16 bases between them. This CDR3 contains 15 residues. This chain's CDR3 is CASVGALGPGNTIYF. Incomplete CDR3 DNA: TGTGCCAGCGTCGGAGCGTTGGGGCCTGGAAACACC. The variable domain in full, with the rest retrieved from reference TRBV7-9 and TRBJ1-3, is DTGVSQNPRHKITKRGQNVTFRCDPISEHNRLYWYRQTLGQGPEFLTYFQNEAQLEKSRLLSDRFSAERPKGSFSTLEIQRTEQGDSAMYLCASVGALGPGNTIYFGEGSWLTVV.

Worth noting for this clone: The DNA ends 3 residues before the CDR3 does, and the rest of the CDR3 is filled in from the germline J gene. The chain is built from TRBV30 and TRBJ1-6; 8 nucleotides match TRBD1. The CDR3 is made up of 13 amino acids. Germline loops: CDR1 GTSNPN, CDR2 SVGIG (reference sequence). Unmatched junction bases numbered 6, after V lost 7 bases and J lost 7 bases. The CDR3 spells CASTGQENSPLHF. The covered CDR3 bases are TGTGCCTCGACGGGACAGGAAAATTCACCC.

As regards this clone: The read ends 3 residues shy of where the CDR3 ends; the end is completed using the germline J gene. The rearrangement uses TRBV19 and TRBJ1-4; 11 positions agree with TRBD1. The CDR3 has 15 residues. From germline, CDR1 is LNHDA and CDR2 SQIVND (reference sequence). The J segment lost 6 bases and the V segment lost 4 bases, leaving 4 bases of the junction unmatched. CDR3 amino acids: CASSNTGQGDEKLFF. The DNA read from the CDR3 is TGTGCCAGTAGTAATACGGGACAGGGGGATGAAAAA.

Incomplete CDR3 DNA: TGCAGTGCTAGAACTAGCGGGGGGGCGTCCTACAATGAG. This translates into CSARTSGGASYNE. The complete CDR3 sequence is CSARTSGGASYNEQFF. The V and J genes are TRBV20-1 and TRBJ2-1, with TRBD2 matching over 13 bases. The CDR3 extends 3 residues past the end of the read, so its final part is completed from the germline J gene. With V trimmed by 2 bases and J by 1 base, 2 bases remained unmatched. The CDR3 has 16 amino acids. Germline loops: CDR1 DFQATT, CDR2 SNEGSKA (reference sequence).

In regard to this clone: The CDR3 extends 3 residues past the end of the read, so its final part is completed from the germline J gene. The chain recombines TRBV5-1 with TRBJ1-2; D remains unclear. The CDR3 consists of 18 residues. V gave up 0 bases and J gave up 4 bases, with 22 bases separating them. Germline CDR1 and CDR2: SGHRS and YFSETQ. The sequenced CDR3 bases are TGCGCCAGCAGCTTGGCGCCGTCTACCATCCGCGGGAGCTATGGC. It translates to CASSLAPSTIRGSYG. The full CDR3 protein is CASSLAPSTIRGSYGYTF.

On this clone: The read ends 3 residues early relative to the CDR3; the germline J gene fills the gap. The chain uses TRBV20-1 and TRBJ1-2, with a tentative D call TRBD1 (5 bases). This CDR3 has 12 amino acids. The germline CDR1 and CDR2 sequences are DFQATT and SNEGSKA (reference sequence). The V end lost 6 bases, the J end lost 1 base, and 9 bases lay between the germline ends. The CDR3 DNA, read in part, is TGCAGTGCGCCGACAGATAACTATGGC. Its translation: CSAPTDNYG. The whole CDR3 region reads CSAPTDNYGYTF.

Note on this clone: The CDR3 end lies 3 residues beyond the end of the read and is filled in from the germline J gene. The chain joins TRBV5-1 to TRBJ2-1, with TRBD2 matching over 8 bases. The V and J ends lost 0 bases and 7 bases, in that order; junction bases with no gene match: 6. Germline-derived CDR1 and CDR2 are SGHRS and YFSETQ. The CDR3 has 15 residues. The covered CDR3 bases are TGCGCCAGCAGCTTGGCGGAGCGGGAGTGGAATGAG. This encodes CASSLAEREWNE. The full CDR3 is CASSLAEREWNEQFF.

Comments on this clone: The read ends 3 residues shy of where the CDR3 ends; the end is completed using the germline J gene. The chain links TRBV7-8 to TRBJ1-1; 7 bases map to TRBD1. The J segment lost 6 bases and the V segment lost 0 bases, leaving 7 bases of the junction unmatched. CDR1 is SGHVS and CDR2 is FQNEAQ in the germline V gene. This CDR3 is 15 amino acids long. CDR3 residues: CASSLAGAGTAEAFF. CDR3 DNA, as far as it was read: TGTGCCAGCAGCTTAGCGGGGGCGGGGACAGCTGAA.

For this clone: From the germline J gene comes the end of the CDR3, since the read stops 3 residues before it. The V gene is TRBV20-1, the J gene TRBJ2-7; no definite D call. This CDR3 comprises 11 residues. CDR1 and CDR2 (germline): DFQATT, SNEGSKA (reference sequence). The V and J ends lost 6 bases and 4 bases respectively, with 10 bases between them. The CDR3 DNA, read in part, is TGCAGTGCAACCCTAGAATACGAG. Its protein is CSATLEYE. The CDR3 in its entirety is CSATLEYEQYF.

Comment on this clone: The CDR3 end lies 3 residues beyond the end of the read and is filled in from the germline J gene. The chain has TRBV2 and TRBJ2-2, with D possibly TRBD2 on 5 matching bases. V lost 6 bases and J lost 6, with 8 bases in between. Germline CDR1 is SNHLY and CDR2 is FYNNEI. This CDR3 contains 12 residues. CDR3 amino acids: CASSRGPGELFF. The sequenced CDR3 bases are TGTGCCAGCAGCCGGGGTCCCGGGGAG.

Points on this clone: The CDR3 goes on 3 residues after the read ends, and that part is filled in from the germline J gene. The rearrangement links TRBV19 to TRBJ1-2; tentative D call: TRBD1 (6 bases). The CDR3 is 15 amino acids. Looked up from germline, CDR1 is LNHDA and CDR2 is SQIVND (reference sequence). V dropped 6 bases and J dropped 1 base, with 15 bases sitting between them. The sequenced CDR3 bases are TGTGCCAGTAGGGAGGACAGCCCGGTTAACTATGGC. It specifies CASREDSPVNYG. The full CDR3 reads CASREDSPVNYGYTF.

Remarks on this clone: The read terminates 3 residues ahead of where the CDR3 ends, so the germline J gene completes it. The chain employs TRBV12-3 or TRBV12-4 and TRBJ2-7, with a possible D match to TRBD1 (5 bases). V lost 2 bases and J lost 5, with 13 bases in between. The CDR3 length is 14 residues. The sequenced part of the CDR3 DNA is TGTGCCAGCAGTTTACTAGGGGAAAGACACGAG. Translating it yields CASSLLGERHE. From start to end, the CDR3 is CASSLLGERHEQYF.

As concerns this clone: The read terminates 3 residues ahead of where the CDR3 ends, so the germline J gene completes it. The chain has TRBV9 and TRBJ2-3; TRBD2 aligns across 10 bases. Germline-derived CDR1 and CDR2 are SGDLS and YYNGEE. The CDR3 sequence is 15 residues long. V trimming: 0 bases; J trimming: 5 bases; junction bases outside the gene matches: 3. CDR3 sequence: CASSVEASGRDTQYF. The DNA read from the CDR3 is TGTGCCAGCAGCGTAGAGGCTAGCGGGAGAGATACG. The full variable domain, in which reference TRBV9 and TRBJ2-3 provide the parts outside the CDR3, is DSGVTQTPKHLITATGQRVTLRCSPRSGDLSVYWYQQSLDQGLQFLIQYYNGEERAKGNILERFSAQQFPDLHSELNLSSLELGDSALYFCASSVEASGRDTQYFGPGTRLTVL.

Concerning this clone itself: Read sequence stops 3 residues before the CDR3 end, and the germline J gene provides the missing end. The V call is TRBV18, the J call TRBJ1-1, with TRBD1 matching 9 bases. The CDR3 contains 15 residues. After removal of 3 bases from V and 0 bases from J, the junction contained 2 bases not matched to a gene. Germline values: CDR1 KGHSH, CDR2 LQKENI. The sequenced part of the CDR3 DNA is TGTGCCAGCTCACCCGGGACAGGGATGAACACTGAA. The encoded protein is CASSPGTGMNTE. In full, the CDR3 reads CASSPGTGMNTEAFF.

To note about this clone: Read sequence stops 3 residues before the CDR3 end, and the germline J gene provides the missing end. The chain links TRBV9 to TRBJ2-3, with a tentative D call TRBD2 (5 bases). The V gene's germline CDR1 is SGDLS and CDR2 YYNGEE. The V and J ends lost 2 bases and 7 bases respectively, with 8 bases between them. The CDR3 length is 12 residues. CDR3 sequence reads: CASSVDSHTQYF. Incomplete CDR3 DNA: TGTGCCAGCAGCGTGGACTCACATACG. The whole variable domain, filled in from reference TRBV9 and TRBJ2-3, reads DSGVTQTPKHLITATGQRVTLRCSPRSGDLSVYWYQQSLDQGLQFLIQYYNGEERAKGNILERFSAQQFPDLHSELNLSSLELGDSALYFCASSVDSHTQYFGPGTRLTVL.

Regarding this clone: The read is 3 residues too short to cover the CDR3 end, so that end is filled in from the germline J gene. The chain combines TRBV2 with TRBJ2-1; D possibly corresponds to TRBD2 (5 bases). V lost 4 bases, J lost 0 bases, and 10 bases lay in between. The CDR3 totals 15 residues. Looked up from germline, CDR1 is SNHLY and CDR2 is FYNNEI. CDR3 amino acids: CASSAQRSSYNEQFF. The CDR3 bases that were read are TGTGCCAGCAGTGCACAGCGGAGCTCCTACAATGAG.

The CDR3 DNA, read in part, is TGTGCCAGCAGCGCTAGGGCTAGCGATAGCACAGATACG. Residues: CASSARASDSTDT. Given in full, the CDR3 is CASSARASDSTDTQYF. The chain joins TRBV9 to TRBJ2-3; D perhaps matches TRBD2 (6 bases). The read ends 3 residues early relative to the CDR3; the germline J gene fills the gap. Trimming took 3 bases from V and 0 from J, leaving 14 bases between them. Germline-derived CDR1 and CDR2 are SGDLS and YYNGEE. The CDR3 is made up of 16 amino acids.

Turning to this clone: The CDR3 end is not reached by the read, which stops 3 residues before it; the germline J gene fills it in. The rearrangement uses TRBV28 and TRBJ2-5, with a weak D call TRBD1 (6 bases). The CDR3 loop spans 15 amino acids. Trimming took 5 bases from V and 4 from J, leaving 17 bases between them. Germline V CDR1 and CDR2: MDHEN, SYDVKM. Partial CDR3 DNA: TGTGCCAGCAGTGAGGATCAGGGGAATGTAGAGACC. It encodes CASSEDQGNVET. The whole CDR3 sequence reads CASSEDQGNVETQYF.

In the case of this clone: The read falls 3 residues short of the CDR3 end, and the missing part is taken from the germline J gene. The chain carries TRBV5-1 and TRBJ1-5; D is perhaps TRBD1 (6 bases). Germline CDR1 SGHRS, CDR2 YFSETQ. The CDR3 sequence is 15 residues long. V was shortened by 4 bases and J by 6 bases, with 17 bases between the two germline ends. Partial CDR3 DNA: TGCGCCAGCAGCGTTGAATCAGGGGTAGGTCAGCCC. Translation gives CASSVESGVGQP. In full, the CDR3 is CASSVESGVGQPQHF.

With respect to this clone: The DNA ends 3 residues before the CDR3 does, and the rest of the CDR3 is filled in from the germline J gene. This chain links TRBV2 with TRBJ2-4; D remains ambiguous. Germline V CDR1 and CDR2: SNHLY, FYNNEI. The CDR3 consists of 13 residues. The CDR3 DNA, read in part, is TGTGCCAGCAGTGAACAGGCCCCTTATGGT. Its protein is CASSEQAPYG. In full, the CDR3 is CASSEQAPYGQYF.

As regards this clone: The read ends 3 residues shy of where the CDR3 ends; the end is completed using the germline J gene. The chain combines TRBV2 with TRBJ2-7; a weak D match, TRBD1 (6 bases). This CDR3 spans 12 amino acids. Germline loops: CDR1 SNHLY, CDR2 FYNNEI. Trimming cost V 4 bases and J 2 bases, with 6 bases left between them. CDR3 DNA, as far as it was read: TGTGCCAGCAGTGGACAGGCCTACGAG. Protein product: CASSGQAYE. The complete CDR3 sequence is CASSGQAYEQYF.

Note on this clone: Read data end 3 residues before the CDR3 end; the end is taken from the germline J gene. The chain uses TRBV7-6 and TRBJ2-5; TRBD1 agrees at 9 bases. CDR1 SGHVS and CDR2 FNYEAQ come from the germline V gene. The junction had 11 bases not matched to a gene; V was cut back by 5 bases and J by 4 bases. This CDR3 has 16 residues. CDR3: CASSPIVDRGRETQYF. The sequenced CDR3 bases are TGTGCCAGCAGCCCGATAGTGGACAGGGGAAGAGAGACC.

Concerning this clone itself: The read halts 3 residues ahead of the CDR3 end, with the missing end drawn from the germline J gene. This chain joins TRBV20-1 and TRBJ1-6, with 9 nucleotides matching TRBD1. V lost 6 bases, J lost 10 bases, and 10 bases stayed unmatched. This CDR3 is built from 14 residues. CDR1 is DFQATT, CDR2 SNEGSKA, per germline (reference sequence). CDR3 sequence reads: CSAKFGTGPSPLHF. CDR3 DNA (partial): TGCAGTGCCAAGTTCGGGACAGGGCCGTCACCC.

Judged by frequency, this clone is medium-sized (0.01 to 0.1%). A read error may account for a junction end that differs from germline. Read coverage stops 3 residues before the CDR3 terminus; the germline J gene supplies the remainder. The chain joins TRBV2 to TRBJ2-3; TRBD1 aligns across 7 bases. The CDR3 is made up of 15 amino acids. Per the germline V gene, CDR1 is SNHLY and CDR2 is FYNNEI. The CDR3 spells CASREGDSRTDTQYF. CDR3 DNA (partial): TGTGCCAGCAGAGAAGGGGACAGTCGCACAGATACG.

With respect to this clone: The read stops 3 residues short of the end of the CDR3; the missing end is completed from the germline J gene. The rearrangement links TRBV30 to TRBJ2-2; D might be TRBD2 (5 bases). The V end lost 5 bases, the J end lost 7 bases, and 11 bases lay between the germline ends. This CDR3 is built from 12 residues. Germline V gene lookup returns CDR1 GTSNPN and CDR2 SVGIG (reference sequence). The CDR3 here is CAWRARGGELFF. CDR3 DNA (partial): TGTGCCTGGCGTGCACGGGGCGGGGAG.